These T cell receptor beta chains were read from a single sample in a study of blood T cell dynamics during melanoma immunotherapy. The data were produced by immunoSEQ multiplex PCR, yet TCRdb's version contains in-frame clones alone and is incomplete. The sample consists of about 13,000 clones, around nine tenths of them appearing once. The sample consisted of blood, taken from a patient treated with checkpoint blockade. Every receptor here comes from a human donor with melanoma. CDR3s include the opening cysteine and the closing phenylalanine or tryptophan. D genes are given only for firm matches. Rows give clone size only sometimes, using once, few, many, or a class for an expanded clone.

d_call,clone_size,v_call,j_call,cdr3_aa,cdr3_nt
.,.,TRBV18,TRBJ2-7,CASSPSGPQGSEQYF,TGTGCCAGCTCACCGTCCGGGCCCCAAGGGAGCGAGCAGTACTTC
TRBD2,.,TRBV28,TRBJ2-1,CASSSSGTSGRVGEQFF,TGTGCCAGCAGTTCCTCCGGGACTAGCGGGAGGGTAGGTGAGCAGTTCTTC
.,.,TRBV2,TRBJ1-1,CASRRVLGTEAFF,TGTGCCAGCCGAAGGGTTTTGGGGACTGAAGCTTTCTTT
.,.,TRBV10-3,TRBJ2-7,CAISEGSEQYF,TGTGCCATCAGCGAAGGAAGCGAGCAGTACTTC
.,once,TRBV19,TRBJ1-1,CASSSFYAEAFF,TGTGCCAGTAGTTCATTTTACGCTGAAGCTTTCTTC
TRBD1,.,TRBV2,TRBJ2-7,CASSEGQGASYEQYF,TGTGCCAGCAGTGAAGGACAGGGGGCCTCCTACGAGCAGTACTTC
TRBD1,.,TRBV9,TRBJ1-1,CASSKGQENTEAFF,TGTGCCAGCAGCAAAGGACAGGAGAACACTGAAGCTTTCTTT
.,.,TRBV11-2,TRBJ2-5,CASSSHPQETQYF,TGTGCCAGCAGCTCCCACCCCCAAGAGACCCAGTACTTC
.,.,TRBV5-6,TRBJ1-5,CASSSQGQYNQPQHF,TGTGCCAGCAGCAGCCAGGGACAATACAATCAGCCCCAGCATTTT
.,.,TRBV18,TRBJ2-5,CASLRGGEETQYF,TGTGCCAGCTTACGAGGGGGAGAAGAGACCCAGTACTTC
.,.,TRBV27,TRBJ2-7,CASSPGEPYEQYF,TGTGCCAGCTCGCCGGGCGAACCCTACGAGCAGTACTTC
.,.,TRBV18,TRBJ1-2,CASSPQDTRYGYTF,TGTGCCAGCTCACCACAGGACACACGCTATGGCTACACCTTC
TRBD1,.,TRBV29-1,TRBJ2-2,CSVRDRGSGELFF,TGCAGCGTGAGGGACAGGGGATCCGGGGAGCTGTTTTTT
TRBD1,.,TRBV18,TRBJ1-5,CASSPNPGQSNQPQHF,TGTGCCAGCTCACCTAACCCGGGACAGAGCAATCAGCCCCAGCATTTT
TRBD1,.,TRBV6-5,TRBJ2-7,CASSPRQGLSYEQYF,TGTGCCAGCAGTCCACGACAGGGCTTATCCTACGAGCAGTACTTC
.,.,TRBV4-3,TRBJ2-7,CASSQEWVISYEQYF,TGCGCCAGCAGCCAAGAGTGGGTGATCTCCTACGAGCAGTACTTC
TRBD2,.,TRBV7-6,TRBJ2-7,CACSPPGGGPTYEQYF,TGTGCCTGCAGCCCCCCGGGGGGGGGCCCAACCTACGAGCAGTACTTC
TRBD2,.,TRBV30,TRBJ2-7,CAWSSSLGLAGSYEQYF,TGTGCCTGGAGTTCCTCCCTGGGGCTAGCGGGAAGCTACGAGCAGTACTTC
.,.,TRBV5-4,TRBJ2-1,CASTTYYNEQFF,TGTGCCAGCACCACCTACTACAATGAGCAGTTCTTC
.,.,TRBV4-1,TRBJ2-7,CASSQLNLGFSDEQYF,TGCGCCAGCAGCCAACTGAACCTAGGGTTTAGCGACGAGCAGTACTTC
TRBD1,.,TRBV9,TRBJ2-3,CASSTGQGRTDTQYF,TGTGCCAGCAGTACCGGACAGGGGAGGACAGATACGCAGTATTTT
TRBD1,.,TRBV5-1,TRBJ2-1,CASSLGVIGTGPGEQFF,TGCGCCAGCAGCTTGGGTGTAATAGGGACAGGGCCTGGGGAGCAGTTCTTC